This T cell receptor (beta chain) emerged from a study of T cell responses to AZD1222 COVID-19 vaccine. Germline CDR1 and CDR2: SGHNT and YENEEA. Trimming at V came to 3 bases and at J to 4 bases, leaving 5 bases not matched to a gene. The CDR3 has 15 amino acids. Assay: immunoSEQ multiplex PCR; the TCRdb copy retains only in-frame clones and omits some. The sample gives some 120,000 clones, roughly 87% of which show up once; about 10% is in the top ten. The chain carries TRBV11-3 and TRBJ2-2; TRBD2 agrees at 7 bases. The source is an adult in good health. Material: peripheral blood, obtained on day 0 of AZD1222 vaccination. CDR3 sequence reads: CASSFSGGSTGELFF. The CDR3 coding sequence is TGTGCCAGCAGCTTTTCAGGCGGGAGCACCGGGGAGCTGTTTTTT. Combining the CDR3 with reference TRBV11-3 and TRBJ2-2 gives the whole variable domain EAGVVQSPRYKIIEKKQPVAFWCNPISGHNTLYWYLQNLGQGPELLIRYENEEAVDDSQLPKDRFSAERLKGVDSTLKIQPAELGDSAVYLCASSFSGGSTGELFFGEGSRLTVL.